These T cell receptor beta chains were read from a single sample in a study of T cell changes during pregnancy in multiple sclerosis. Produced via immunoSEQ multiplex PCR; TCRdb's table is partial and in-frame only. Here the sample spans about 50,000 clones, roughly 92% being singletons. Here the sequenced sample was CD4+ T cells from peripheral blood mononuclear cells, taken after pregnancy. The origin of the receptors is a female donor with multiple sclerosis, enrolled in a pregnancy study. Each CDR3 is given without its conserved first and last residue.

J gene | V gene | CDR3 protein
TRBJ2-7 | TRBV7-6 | ASSVGSGTGVYEQY
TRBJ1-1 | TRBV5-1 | ASKQGSNTEAF
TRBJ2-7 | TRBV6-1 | ASSDTWTESYEQY
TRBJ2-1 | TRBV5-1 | ASSLDSRGARSGEQF
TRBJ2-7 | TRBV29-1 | SVARSSGHEQY
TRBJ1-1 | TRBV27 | ASSLQRGNTEAF
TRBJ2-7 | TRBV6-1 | ASSEPDSAYEQY
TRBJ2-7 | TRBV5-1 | ASSLVIGQGYEQY
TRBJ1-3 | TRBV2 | ASSEGDRGS
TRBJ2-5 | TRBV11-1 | ASSVRTGSRETQY
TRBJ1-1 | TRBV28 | ASISPPGTGDTEAF
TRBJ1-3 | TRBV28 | ASSFSRVSSGNTIY
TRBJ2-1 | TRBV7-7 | ASSLGVGGGQGEQF
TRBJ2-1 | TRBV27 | ASGREPAYNEQF
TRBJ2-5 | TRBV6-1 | ASSEIVRPRDRRETQY
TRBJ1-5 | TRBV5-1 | ASSPGTEDQPQH
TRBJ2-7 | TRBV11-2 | ASSRPGQGTYEQY